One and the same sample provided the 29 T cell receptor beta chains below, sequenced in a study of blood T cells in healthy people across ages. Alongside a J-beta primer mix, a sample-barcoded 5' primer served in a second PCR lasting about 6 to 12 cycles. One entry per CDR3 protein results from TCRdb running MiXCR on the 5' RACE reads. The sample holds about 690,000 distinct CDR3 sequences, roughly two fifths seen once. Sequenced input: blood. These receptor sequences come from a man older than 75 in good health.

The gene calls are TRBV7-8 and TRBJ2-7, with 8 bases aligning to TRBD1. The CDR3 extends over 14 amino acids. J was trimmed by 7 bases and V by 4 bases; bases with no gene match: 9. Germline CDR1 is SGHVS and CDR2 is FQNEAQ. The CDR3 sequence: CASSYTHRGWEQYF. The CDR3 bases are TGTGCCAGCAGCTATACTCACAGGGGGTGGGAGCAGTACTTC.

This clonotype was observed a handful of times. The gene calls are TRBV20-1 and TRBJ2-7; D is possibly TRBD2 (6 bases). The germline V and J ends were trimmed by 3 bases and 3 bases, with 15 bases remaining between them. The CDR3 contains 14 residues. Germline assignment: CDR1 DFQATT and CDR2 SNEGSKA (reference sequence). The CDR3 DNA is TGCAGTGCTAGTGCTACTAGCTTAATCTACGAGCAGTACTTC. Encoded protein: CSASATSLIYEQYF.

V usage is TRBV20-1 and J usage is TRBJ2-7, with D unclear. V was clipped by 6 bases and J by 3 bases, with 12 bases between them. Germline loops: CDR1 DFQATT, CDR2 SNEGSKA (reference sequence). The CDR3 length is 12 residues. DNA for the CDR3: TGCAGTGCAAACGACGGACGCTACGAGCAGTACTTC. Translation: CSANDGRYEQYF.

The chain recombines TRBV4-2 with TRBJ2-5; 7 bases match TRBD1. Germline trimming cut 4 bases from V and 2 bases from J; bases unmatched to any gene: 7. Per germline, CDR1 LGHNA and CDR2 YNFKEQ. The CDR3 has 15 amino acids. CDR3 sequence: CASSREPGQQETQYF. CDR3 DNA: TGTGCCAGCAGCCGGGAACCGGGACAGCAAGAGACCCAGTACTTC.

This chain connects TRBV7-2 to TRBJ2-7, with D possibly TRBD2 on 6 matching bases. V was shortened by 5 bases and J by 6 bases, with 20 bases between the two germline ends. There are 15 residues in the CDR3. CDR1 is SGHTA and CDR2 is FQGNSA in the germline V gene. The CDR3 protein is CASSPTGTAASEQYF. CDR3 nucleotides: TGTGCCAGCAGCCCGACCGGGACTGCAGCCTCCGAGCAGTACTTC.

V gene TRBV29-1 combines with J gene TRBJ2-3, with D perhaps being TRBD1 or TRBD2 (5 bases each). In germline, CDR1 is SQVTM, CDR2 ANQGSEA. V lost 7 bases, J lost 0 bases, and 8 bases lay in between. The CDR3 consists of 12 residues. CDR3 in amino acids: CSARDSTDTQYF. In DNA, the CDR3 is TGCAGCGCCCGGGACAGCACAGATACGCAGTATTTT.

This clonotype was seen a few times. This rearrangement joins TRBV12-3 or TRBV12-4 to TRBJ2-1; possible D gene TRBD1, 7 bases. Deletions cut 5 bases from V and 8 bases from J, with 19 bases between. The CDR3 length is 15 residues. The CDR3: CASSVAGQGGDEQFF. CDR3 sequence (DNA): TGTGCCAGCAGTGTGGCAGGGCAGGGGGGAGATGAGCAGTTCTTC.

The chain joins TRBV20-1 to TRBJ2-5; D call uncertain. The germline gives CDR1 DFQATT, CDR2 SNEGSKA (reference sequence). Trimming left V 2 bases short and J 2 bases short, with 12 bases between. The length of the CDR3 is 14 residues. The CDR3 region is CSARSLREQETQYF. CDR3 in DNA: TGCAGTGCTAGATCCCTAAGAGAGCAAGAGACCCAGTACTTC.

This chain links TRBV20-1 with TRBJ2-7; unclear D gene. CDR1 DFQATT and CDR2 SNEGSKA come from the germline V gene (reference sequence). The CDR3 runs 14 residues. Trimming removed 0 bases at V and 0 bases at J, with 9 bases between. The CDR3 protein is CSAREVRSSYEQYF. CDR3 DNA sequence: TGCAGTGCTAGAGAAGTCAGGAGCTCCTACGAGCAGTACTTC.

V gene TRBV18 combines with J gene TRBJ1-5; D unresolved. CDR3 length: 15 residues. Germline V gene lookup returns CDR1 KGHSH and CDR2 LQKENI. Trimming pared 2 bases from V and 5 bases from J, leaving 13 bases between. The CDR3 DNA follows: TGTGCCAGCTCACCAGGGCTAGGGAGCTATCAGCCCCAGCATTTT. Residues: CASSPGLGSYQPQHF.

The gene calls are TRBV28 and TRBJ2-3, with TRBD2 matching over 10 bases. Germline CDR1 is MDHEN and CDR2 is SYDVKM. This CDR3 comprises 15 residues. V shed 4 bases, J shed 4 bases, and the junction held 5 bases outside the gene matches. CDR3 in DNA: TGTGCCAGCAGTTCCCTAGCGGGAGTAGCAGATACGCAGTATTTT. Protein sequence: CASSSLAGVADTQYF.

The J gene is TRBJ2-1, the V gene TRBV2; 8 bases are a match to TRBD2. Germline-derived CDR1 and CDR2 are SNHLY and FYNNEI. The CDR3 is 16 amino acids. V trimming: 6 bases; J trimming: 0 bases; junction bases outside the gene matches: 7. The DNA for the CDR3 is TGTGCCAGCAGGGGAGCGGGAGCCCCCTCCTACAATGAGCAGTTCTTC. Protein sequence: CASRGAGAPSYNEQFF.

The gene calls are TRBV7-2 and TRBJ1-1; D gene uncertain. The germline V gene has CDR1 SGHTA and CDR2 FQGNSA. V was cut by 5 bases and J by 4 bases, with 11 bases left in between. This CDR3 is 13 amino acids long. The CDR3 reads CASSPFKATEAFF. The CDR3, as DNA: TGTGCCAGCAGCCCATTCAAGGCCACTGAAGCTTTCTTT.

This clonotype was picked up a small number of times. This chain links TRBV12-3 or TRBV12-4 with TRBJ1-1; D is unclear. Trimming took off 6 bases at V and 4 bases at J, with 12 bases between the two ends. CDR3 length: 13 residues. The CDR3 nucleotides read TGTGCCAGCAGCCCTTCCAGGACCACTGAAGCTTTCTTT. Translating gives CASSPSRTTEAFF.

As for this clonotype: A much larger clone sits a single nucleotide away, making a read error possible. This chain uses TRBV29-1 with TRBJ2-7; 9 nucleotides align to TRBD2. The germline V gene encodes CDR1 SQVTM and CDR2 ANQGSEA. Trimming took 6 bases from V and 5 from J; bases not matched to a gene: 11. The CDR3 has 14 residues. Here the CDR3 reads CSVIVPGLADEQYF. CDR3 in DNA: TGCAGCGTAATCGTTCCGGGACTAGCCGACGAGCAGTACTTC.

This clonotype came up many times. The CDR3 region has the DNA TGTGCCAGCAGTTACTCGAGCGAGCAGTACTTC. Its translation is CASSYSSEQYF. This chain joins TRBV6-5 and TRBJ2-7; no clear D. In germline, CDR1 is MNHEY, CDR2 SVGAGI. The CDR3 runs to 11 residues. V gave up 0 bases and J gave up 6 bases, with 3 bases separating them.

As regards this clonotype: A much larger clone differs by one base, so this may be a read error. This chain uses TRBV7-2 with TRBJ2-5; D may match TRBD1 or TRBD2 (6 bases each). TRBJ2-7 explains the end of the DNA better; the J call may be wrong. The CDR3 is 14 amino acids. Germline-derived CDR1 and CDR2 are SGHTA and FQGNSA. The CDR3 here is CTSSFDGGPVEQYF. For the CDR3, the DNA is TGTACCAGCAGCTTTGATGGGGGGCCGGTCGAGCAGTACTTC.

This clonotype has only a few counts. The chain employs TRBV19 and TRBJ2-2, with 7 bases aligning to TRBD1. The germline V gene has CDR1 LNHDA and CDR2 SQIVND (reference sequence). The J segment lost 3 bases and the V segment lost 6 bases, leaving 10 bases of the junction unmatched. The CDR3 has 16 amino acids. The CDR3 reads CASSKEGTDYTGELFF. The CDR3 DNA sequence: TGTGCCAGTAGCAAAGAGGGGACAGACTACACCGGGGAGCTGTTTTTT.

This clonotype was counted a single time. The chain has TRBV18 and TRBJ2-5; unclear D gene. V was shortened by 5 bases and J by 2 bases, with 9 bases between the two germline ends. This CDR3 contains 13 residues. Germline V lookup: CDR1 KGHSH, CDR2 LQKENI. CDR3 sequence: CASSSTEQETQYF. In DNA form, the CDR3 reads TGTGCCAGCTCATCCACAGAGCAAGAGACCCAGTACTTC. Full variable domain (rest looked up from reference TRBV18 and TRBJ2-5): NAGVMQNPRHLVRRRGQEARLRCSPMKGHSHVYWYRQLPEEGLKFMVYLQKENIIDESGMPKERFSAEFPKEGPSILRIQQVVRGDSAAYFCASSSTEQETQYFGPGTRLLVL.

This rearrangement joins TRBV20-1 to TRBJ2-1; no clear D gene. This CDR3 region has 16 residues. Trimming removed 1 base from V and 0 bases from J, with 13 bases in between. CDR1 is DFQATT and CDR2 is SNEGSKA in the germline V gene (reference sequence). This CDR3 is CSARAADESSYNEQFF. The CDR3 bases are TGCAGTGCTAGAGCGGCTGACGAGAGCTCCTACAATGAGCAGTTCTTC.

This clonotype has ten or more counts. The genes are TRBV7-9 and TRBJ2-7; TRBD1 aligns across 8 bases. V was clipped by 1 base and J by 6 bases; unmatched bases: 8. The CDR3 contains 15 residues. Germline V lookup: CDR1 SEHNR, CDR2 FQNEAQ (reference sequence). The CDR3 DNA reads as TGTGCCAGCAGCTTAGAGGCAGGGGGCCGCGGCGAGCAGTACTTC. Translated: CASSLEAGGRGEQYF. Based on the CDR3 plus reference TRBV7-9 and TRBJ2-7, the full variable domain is DTGVSQNPRHKITKRGQNVTFRCDPISEHNRLYWYRQTLGQGPEFLTYFQNEAQLEKSRLLSDRFSAERPKGSFSTLEIQRTEQGDSAMYLCASSLEAGGRGEQYFGPGTRLTVT.

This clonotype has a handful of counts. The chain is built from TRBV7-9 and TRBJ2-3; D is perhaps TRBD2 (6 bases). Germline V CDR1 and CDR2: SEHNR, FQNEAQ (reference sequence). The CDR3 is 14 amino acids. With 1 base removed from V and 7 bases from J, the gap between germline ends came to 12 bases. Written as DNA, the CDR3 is TGTGCCAGCAGCTTAGGGGGGACTCAAAATACGCAGTATTTT. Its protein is CASSLGGTQNTQYF. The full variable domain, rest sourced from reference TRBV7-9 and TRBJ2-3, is DTGVSQNPRHKITKRGQNVTFRCDPISEHNRLYWYRQTLGQGPEFLTYFQNEAQLEKSRLLSDRFSAERPKGSFSTLEIQRTEQGDSAMYLCASSLGGTQNTQYFGPGTRLTVL.

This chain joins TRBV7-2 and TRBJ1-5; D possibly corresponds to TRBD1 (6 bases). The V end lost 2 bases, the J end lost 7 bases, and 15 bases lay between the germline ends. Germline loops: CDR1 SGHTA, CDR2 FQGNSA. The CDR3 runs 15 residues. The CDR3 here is CASSLSGQVRQPQHF. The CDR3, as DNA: TGTGCCAGCAGCTTATCGGGACAAGTAAGGCAGCCCCAGCATTTT.

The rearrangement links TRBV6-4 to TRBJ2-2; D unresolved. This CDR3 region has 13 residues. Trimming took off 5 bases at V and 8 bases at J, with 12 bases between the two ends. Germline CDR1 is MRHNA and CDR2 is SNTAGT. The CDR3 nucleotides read TGTGCCAGCAGTAGGATGGCTTCGGGGGAGCTGTTTTTT. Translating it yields CASSRMASGELFF.

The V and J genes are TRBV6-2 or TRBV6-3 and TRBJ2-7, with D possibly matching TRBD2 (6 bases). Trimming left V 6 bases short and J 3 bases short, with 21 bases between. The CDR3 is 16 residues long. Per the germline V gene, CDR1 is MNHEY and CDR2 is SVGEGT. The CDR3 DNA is TGTGCCAGCAGACTAACGAGACTAGTTGCGAGCTACGAGCAGTACTTC. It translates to CASRLTRLVASYEQYF.

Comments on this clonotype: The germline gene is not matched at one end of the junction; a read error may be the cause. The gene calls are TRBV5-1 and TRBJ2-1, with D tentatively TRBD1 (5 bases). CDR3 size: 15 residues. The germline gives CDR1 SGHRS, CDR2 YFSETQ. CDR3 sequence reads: CASSLDRTERNEQSF. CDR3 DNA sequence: TGCGCCAGCAGCTTGGACAGGACGGAGAGAAATGAGCAGTCCTTC.

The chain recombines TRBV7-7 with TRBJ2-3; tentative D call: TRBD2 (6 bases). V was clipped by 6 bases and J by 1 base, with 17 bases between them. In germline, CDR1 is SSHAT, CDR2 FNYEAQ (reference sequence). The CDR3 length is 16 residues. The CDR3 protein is CASSQAVGGGTDTQYF. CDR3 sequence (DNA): TGTGCCAGCAGTCAAGCGGTGGGGGGAGGCACAGATACGCAGTATTTT.

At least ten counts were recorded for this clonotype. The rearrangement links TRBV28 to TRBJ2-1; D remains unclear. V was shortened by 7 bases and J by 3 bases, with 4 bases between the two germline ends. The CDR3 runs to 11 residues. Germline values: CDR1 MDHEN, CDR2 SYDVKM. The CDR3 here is CASNLYNEQFF. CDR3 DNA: TGTGCCAGCAACCTCTACAATGAGCAGTTCTTC.

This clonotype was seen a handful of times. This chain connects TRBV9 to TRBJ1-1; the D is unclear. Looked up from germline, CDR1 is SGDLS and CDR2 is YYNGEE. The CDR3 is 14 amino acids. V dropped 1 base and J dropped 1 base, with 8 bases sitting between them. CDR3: CASSVFLENTEAFF. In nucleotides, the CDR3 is TGTGCCAGCAGCGTATTCTTAGAGAACACTGAAGCTTTCTTT.